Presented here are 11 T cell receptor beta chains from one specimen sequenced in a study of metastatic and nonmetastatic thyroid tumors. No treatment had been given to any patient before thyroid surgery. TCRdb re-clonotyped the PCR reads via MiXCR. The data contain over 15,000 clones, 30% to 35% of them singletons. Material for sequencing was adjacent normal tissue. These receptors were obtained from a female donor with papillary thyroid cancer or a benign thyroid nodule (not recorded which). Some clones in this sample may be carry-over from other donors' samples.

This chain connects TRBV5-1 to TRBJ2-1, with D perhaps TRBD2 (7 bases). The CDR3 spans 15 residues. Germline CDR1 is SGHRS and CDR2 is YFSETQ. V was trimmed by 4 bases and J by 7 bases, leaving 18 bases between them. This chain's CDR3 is CASSPRGGARNEQFF. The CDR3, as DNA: TGCGCCAGCAGCCCTAGGGGGGGGGCCAGGAATGAGCAGTTCTTC.

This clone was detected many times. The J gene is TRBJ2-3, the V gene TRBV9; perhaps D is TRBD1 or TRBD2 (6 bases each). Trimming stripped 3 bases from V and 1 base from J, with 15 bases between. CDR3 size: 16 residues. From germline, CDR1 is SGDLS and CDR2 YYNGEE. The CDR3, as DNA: TGTGCCAGCAGCGGTACGTGGGGGGCAGGCACAGATACGCAGTATTTT. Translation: CASSGTWGAGTDTQYF.

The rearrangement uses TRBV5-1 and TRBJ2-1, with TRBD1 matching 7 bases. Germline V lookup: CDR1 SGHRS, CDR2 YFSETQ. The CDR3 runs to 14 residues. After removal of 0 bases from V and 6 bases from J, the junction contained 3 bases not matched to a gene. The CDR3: CASSLGGTVNEQFF. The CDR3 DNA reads TGCGCCAGCAGCTTGGGTGGGACAGTCAATGAGCAGTTCTTC.

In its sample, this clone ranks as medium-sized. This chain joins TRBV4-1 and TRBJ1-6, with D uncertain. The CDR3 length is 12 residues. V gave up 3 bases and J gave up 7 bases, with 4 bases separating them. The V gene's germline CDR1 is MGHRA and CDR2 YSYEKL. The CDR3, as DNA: TGCGCCAGCAGCCACCTGAATTCACCCCTCCACTTT. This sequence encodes CASSHLNSPLHF.

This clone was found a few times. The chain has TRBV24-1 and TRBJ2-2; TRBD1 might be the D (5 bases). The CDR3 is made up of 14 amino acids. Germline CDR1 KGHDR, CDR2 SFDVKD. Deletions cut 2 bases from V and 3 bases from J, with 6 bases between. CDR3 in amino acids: CATSDSRDTGELFF. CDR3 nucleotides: TGTGCCACCAGTGATTCCAGGGACACCGGGGAGCTGTTTTTT.

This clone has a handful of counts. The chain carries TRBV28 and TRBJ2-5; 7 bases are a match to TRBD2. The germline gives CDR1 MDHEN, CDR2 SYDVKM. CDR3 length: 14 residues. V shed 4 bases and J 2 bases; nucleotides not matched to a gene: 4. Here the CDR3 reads CASSYLADQETQYF. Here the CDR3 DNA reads TGTGCCAGCAGTTATCTAGCGGATCAAGAGACCCAGTACTTC. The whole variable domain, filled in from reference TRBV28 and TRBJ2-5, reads DVKVTQSSRYLVKRTGEKVFLECVQDMDHENMFWYRQDPGLGLRLIYFSYDVKMKEKGDIPEGYSVSREKKERFSLILESASTNQTSMYLCASSYLADQETQYFGPGTRLLVL.

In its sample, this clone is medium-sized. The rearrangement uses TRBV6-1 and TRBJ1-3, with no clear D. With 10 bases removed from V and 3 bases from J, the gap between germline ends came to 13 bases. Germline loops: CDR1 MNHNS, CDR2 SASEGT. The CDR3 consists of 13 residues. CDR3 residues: CATLVQGGNTIYF. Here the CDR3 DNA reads TGTGCCACCCTCGTGCAAGGTGGAAACACCATATATTTT.

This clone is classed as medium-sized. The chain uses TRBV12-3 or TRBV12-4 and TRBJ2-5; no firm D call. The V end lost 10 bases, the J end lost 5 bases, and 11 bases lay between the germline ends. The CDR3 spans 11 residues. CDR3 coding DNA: TGTGCCACAGCGAAGCAGGAGACCCAGTACTTC. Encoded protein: CATAKQETQYF.

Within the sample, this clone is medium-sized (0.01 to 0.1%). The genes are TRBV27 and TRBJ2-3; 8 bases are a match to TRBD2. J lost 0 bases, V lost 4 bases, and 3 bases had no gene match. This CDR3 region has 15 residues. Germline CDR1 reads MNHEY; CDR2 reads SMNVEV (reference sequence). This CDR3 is CASSSTSGSTDTQYF. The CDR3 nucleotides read TGTGCCAGCAGTTCAACTAGCGGTAGCACAGATACGCAGTATTTT.

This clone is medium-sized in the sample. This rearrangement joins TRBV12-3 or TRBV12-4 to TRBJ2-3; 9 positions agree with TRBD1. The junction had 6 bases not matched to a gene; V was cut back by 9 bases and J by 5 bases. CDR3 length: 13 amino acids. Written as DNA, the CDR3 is TGTGCCAGTAACAGGGGGCAGGGAGATACGCAGTATTTT. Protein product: CASNRGQGDTQYF.

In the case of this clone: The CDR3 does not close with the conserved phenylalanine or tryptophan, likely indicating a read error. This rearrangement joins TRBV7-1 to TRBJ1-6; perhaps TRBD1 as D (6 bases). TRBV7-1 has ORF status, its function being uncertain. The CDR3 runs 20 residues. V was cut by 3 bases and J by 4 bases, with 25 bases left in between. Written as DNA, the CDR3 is TGTGCCAGCAGCTCCTCCCTTGTCACGGGGGGCCGATGGTATAATTCACCCCTCCACTCT. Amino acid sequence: CASSSSLVTGGRWYNSPLHS.